The 18 T cell receptor beta chains given below trace back to one sample, sequenced in a study of blood T cell repertoires in COVID-19. Method: immunoSEQ multiplex PCR; TCRdb's copy keeps in-frame clones and lacks some. This table has around 100,000 clones, 75% to 90% appearing once. Sequenced material: peripheral blood. The receptors were gathered from a human donor in a cohort sampled during active COVID-19.

This clone was detected a few times. The rearrangement joins TRBV27 to TRBJ2-7; TRBD1 agrees at 10 bases. This CDR3 contains 14 residues. J gave up 3 bases and V 7 bases, and 6 bases lay outside the gene matches. Germline loops: CDR1 MNHEY, CDR2 SMNVEV (reference sequence). CDR3 sequence: CASTLRTGGYEQYF. CDR3 nucleotide sequence: TGTGCCAGCACCCTCCGGACAGGGGGCTACGAGCAGTACTTC.

The rearrangement uses TRBV9 and TRBJ1-1; a possible D gene is TRBD1 (5 bases). CDR3 length equals 14 residues. Deletions cut 3 bases from V and 3 bases from J, with 12 bases between. Germline CDR1 reads SGDLS; CDR2 reads YYNGEE. In nucleotides, the CDR3 is TGTGCCAGCAGCGACGCGGGGGGTTACACTGAAGCTTTCTTT. Translation: CASSDAGGYTEAFF. The full variable domain, with the rest looked up from reference TRBV9 and TRBJ1-1, is DSGVTQTPKHLITATGQRVTLRCSPRSGDLSVYWYQQSLDQGLQFLIQYYNGEERAKGNILERFSAQQFPDLHSELNLSSLELGDSALYFCASSDAGGYTEAFFGQGTRLTVV.

The V call is TRBV6-5, the J call TRBJ2-3; 7 bases agree with TRBD1. Germline V gene lookup returns CDR1 MNHEY and CDR2 SVGAGI. The CDR3 is 14 amino acids. V lost 6 bases and J lost 3; bases outside the gene matches: 6. The CDR3 reads CASSLRDSTDTQYF. CDR3 DNA: TGTGCCAGCAGCCTCCGGGACAGTACAGATACGCAGTATTTT.

This chain links TRBV7-8 with TRBJ1-1, with TRBD1 identical over 7 bases. Germline CDR1 reads SGHVS; CDR2 reads FQNEAQ. This CDR3 spans 14 amino acids. V shed 1 base and J 6 bases; nucleotides not matched to a gene: 5. CDR3 sequence: CASSLEARGAEAFF. DNA for the CDR3: TGTGCCAGCAGCTTAGAGGCCAGGGGGGCTGAAGCTTTCTTT. Full variable domain (remainder filled in from reference TRBV7-8 and TRBJ1-1): GAGVSQSPRYKVAKRGQDVALRCDPISGHVSLFWYQQALGQGPEFLTYFQNEAQLDKSGLPSDRFFAERPEGSVSTLKIQRTQQEDSAVYLCASSLEARGAEAFFGQGTRLTVV.

This chain connects TRBV3-1 (or the pseudogene TRBV3-2) to TRBJ1-2; D might be TRBD1 (5 bases). Trimming removed 0 bases at V and 6 bases at J, with 17 bases between. Germline-derived CDR1 and CDR2 are LGHDT and YNNKEL (reference sequence). The CDR3 is made up of 16 amino acids. The CDR3 coding sequence is TGTGCCAGCAGCCAAGAGACTTATACAGGAAAGGATGGCTACACCTTC. Translated: CASSQETYTGKDGYTF.

The chain carries TRBV19 and TRBJ1-2; D gene ambiguous. Germline-derived CDR1 and CDR2 are LNHDA and SQIVND (reference sequence). The CDR3 has 11 amino acids. Trimming shortened V by 7 bases and J by 4 bases, and 7 bases separated the two germline ends. CDR3 coding DNA: TGTGCCAGTACCCACAGCTATGGCTACACCTTC. As protein: CASTHSYGYTF.

The V and J genes are TRBV19 and TRBJ1-1, with TRBD1 identical over 9 bases. Germline CDR1 LNHDA, CDR2 SQIVND (reference sequence). V lost 7 bases to trimming and J lost 11 bases; unmatched junction nucleotides: 11. CDR3 size: 13 residues. CDR3 loop: CASNTWGTGFAFF. CDR3 sequence (DNA): TGTGCCAGTAACACCTGGGGGACAGGGTTCGCTTTCTTT.

The chain carries TRBV7-3 and TRBJ2-5, with D tentatively TRBD1 (6 bases). The V and J ends lost 5 bases and 1 base respectively, with 17 bases between them. The CDR3 totals 16 residues. The V gene's germline CDR1 is SGHTA and CDR2 FQGTGA. CDR3 bases: TGTGCCAGCAGCCCCGGCCGGGGCAGGGGCCAAGAGACCCAGTACTTC. It specifies CASSPGRGRGQETQYF.

This clone has a handful of counts. The chain has TRBV5-5 and TRBJ2-3, with D tentatively TRBD1 (6 bases). V was shortened by 2 bases and J by 2 bases, with 12 bases between the two germline ends. The CDR3 is 15 residues long. Germline V CDR1 and CDR2: SGHKS, YYEKEE (reference sequence). The CDR3 DNA follows: TGTGCCAGCAGCTTAGTCGGACAGAACACAGATACGCAGTATTTT. Translation gives CASSLVGQNTDTQYF.

The chain links TRBV7-2 to TRBJ1-1, with a tentative D call TRBD1 (5 bases). V was cut by 4 bases and J by 3 bases, with 12 bases left in between. CDR1 is SGHTA and CDR2 is FQGNSA in the germline V gene. The CDR3 runs 14 residues. CDR3 bases: TGTGCCAGCAGCTCGACTTGGGGGGACACTGAAGCTTTCTTT. Translation: CASSSTWGDTEAFF. The full variable domain, in which reference TRBV7-2 and TRBJ1-1 provide the parts outside the CDR3, is GAGVSQSPSNKVTEKGKDVELRCDPISGHTALYWYRQSLGQGLEFLIYFQGNSAPDKSGLPSDRFSAERTGGSVSTLTIQRTQQEDSAVYLCASSSTWGDTEAFFGQGTRLTVV.

The chain links TRBV10-3 to TRBJ2-5; the D is unclear. Per germline, CDR1 ENHRY and CDR2 SYGVKD. The V end was cut by 0 bases, the J end by 7 bases, with 30 bases between. CDR3 size: 20 residues. The CDR3 is CAISESWLIGVRPGGGTQYF. As DNA, the CDR3 is TGTGCCATCAGTGAGTCGTGGCTCATTGGTGTCCGACCTGGCGGTGGGACCCAGTACTTC.

In its sample, this clone was seen once. The rearrangement links TRBV19 to TRBJ1-2; D uncertain. V was shortened by 5 bases and J by 0 bases, with 19 bases between the two germline ends. There are 17 residues in the CDR3. CDR1 is LNHDA and CDR2 is SQIVND in the germline V gene (reference sequence). The CDR3 nucleotides read TGTGCCAGTAGTGCGGGGATTTGGGGAGACTCTAACTATGGCTACACCTTC. Translated, it gives CASSAGIWGDSNYGYTF.

The rearrangement uses TRBV5-5 and TRBJ2-5, with 7 bases aligning to TRBD2. Germline lookup yields CDR1 SGHKS and CDR2 YYEKEE (reference sequence). The CDR3 runs to 14 residues. The V gene end was trimmed by 3 bases and the J gene end by 3 bases; junction bases not matched to a gene: 5. In DNA form, the CDR3 reads TGTGCCAGCAGCTGGGGCGGGGGAGAAGAGACCCAGTACTTC. Its protein product is CASSWGGGEETQYF.

This clone showed up just once. This sequence joins TRBV7-2 and TRBJ2-1, with 8 bases fitting TRBD2. The CDR3 is made up of 15 amino acids. The V gene's germline CDR1 is SGHTA and CDR2 FQGNSA. The CDR3 DNA reads as TGTGCTGAGGCAATGGTAGCGGGATCCTACAATGAGCAGTTCTTC. Protein: CAEAMVAGSYNEQFF.

The rearrangement links TRBV2 to TRBJ1-5; 8 bases are shared with TRBD1. The J segment lost 6 bases and the V segment lost 6 bases, leaving 4 bases of the junction unmatched. CDR3 length: 13 residues. Germline V gene sequence: CDR1 SNHLY, CDR2 FYNNEI. The CDR3 nucleotides are TGTGCCAGCAGGGGACAGGTCGGTCAGCCCCAGCATTTT. It codes for CASRGQVGQPQHF.

The V and J genes are TRBV19 and TRBJ2-7; 8 bases agree with TRBD2. The V gene end was trimmed by 7 bases and the J gene end by 3 bases; junction bases not matched to a gene: 5. The CDR3 totals 13 residues. The germline V gene encodes CDR1 LNHDA and CDR2 SQIVND (reference sequence). The CDR3 coding sequence is TGTGCCAGTAAGCGGGGGACTGACTACGAGCAGTACTTC. It specifies CASKRGTDYEQYF.

Only a few counts were recorded for this clone. The J gene is TRBJ2-3, the V gene TRBV2; D is unresolved. The germline gives CDR1 SNHLY, CDR2 FYNNEI. Deletions cut 4 bases from V and 0 bases from J, with 5 bases between. The CDR3 length is 13 residues. In DNA, the CDR3 is TGTGCCAGCAGTGTTAGTAGCACAGATACGCAGTATTTT. This translates into CASSVSSTDTQYF.

V usage is TRBV20-1 and J usage is TRBJ1-2; D gene unclear. Germline V gene data show CDR1 as DFQATT and CDR2 as SNEGSKA (reference sequence). The CDR3 spans 11 residues. With 4 bases removed from V and 5 bases from J, the gap between germline ends came to 8 bases. The CDR3 DNA reads TGCAGTGCTAACGGGGATTATGGCTACACCTTC. This codes for CSANGDYGYTF.